Following are 9 T cell receptor beta chains from one sample sequenced in a study of blood T cell repertoires in COVID-19. Some clones are missing from TCRdb's copy, which holds only in-frame ones; the method was immunoSEQ multiplex PCR. The sample consists of about 210,000 clones, about nine tenths of them appearing once. The material sequenced was peripheral blood. The receptors shown here come from a woman between 70 and 85 years old with acute or convalescent COVID-19.

The genes are TRBV7-8 and TRBJ1-1, with D possibly being TRBD1 (6 bases). From germline, CDR1 is SGHVS and CDR2 FQNEAQ. With 3 bases removed from V and 3 bases from J, the gap between germline ends came to 17 bases. This CDR3 has 16 amino acids. CDR3: CASSLRQGKGYTEAFF. CDR3 coding DNA: TGTGCCAGCAGCTTGAGGCAGGGGAAGGGGTACACTGAAGCTTTCTTT.

The J gene is TRBJ2-2, the V gene TRBV9; 8 bases agree with TRBD1. Trimming cost V 5 bases and J 0 bases; bases outside gene matches: 3. From germline, CDR1 is SGDLS and CDR2 YYNGEE. There are 15 residues in the CDR3. In DNA form, the CDR3 reads TGTGCCAGCAGTGCGACAGGGGCGAACACCGGGGAGCTGTTTTTT. Protein: CASSATGANTGELFF.

The chain is built from TRBV5-6 and TRBJ2-7; D is uncertain. Looked up from germline, CDR1 is SGHDT and CDR2 is YYEEEE. There are 13 residues in the CDR3. Trimming left V 0 bases short and J 1 base short, with 5 bases between. The DNA for the CDR3 is TGTGCCAGCAGCTTGGCACTTTCCTACGAGCAGTACTTC. This sequence encodes CASSLALSYEQYF.

The chain links TRBV7-3 to TRBJ1-5, with D uncertain. In germline, CDR1 is SGHTA, CDR2 FQGTGA. The CDR3 is 13 residues long. V lost 2 bases, J lost 6 bases, and 8 bases lay in between. The CDR3 here is CASSLGLGQPQHF. The CDR3 bases are TGTGCCAGCAGCTTAGGGCTGGGTCAGCCCCAGCATTTT.

The J gene is TRBJ2-1, the V gene TRBV9; a weak D match, TRBD1 (6 bases). The V end lost 0 bases, the J end lost 9 bases, and 13 bases lay between the germline ends. Germline CDR1 reads SGDLS; CDR2 reads YYNGEE. The CDR3 is made up of 14 amino acids. The chain's CDR3 is CASSVVEGVGEQFF. The CDR3 coding sequence is TGTGCCAGCAGCGTAGTCGAGGGGGTGGGTGAGCAGTTCTTC.

V and J are TRBV7-2 and TRBJ2-5, with a tentative D call TRBD2 (6 bases). From germline, CDR1 is SGHTA and CDR2 FQGNSA. The CDR3 length is 14 residues. V lost 4 bases to trimming and J lost 4 bases, with 13 bases between them. The CDR3 nucleotides are TGTGCCAGCAGCTCGCGGCACGGGGGAGAGACCCAGTACTTC. Residues: CASSSRHGGETQYF.

DNA for the CDR3: TGTGCCAGCAGCCAAGATCCTCGGACAGCAGGCTACACCTTC. This codes for CASSQDPRTAGYTF. V and J are TRBV3-1 (or the pseudogene TRBV3-2) and TRBJ1-2, with D perhaps TRBD1 (6 bases). Looked up from germline, CDR1 is LGHDT and CDR2 is YNNKEL (reference sequence). CDR3 length equals 14 residues. The V end was cut by 0 bases, the J end by 8 bases, with 13 bases between.

V gene TRBV5-6 combines with J gene TRBJ2-3, with D maybe TRBD1 (5 bases). Per germline, CDR1 SGHDT and CDR2 YYEEEE. This CDR3 spans 16 amino acids. The V end was cut by 3 bases, the J end by 4 bases, with 18 bases between. The CDR3 loop is CASSYSWGGWADTQYF. The DNA of the CDR3 is TGTGCCAGCAGCTACAGCTGGGGCGGCTGGGCAGATACGCAGTATTTT. Using reference TRBV5-6 and TRBJ2-3 for the parts outside the CDR3, the full variable domain is DAGVTQSPTHLIKTRGQQVTLRCSPKSGHDTVSWYQQALGQGPQFIFQYYEEEERQRGNFPDRFSGHQFPNYSSELNVNALLLGDSALYLCASSYSWGGWADTQYFGPGTRLTVL.

The CDR3 sequence: CASTVTGGSAKLFF. Here the CDR3 DNA reads TGTGCCAGCACCGTGACAGGGGGGTCCGCAAAACTGTTTTTT. The rearrangement joins TRBV2 to TRBJ1-4, with 9 nucleotides matching TRBD1. The CDR3 contains 14 residues. CDR1 is SNHLY, CDR2 FYNNEI, per germline. With V trimmed by 7 bases and J by 10 bases, 10 bases remained unmatched.